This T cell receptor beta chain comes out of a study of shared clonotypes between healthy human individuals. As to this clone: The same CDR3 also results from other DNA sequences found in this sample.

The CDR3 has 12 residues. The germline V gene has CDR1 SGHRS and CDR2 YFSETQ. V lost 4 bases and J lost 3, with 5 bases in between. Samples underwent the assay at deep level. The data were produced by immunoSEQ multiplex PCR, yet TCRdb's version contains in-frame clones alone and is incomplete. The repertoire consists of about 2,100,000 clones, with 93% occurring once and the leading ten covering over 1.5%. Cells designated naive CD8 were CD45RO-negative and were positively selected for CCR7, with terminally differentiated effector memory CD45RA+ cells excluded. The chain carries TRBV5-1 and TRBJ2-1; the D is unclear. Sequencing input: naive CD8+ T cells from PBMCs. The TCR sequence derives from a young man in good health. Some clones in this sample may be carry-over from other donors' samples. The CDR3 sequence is CASSPGYNEQFF. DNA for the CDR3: TGCGCCAGCAGCCCCGGCTACAATGAGCAGTTCTTC.